Presented here are 21 T cell receptor beta chains from one specimen sequenced in a study of prognosis after radiotherapy for stage I lung cancer (dated by TCRdb to the early 2020s). Sequenced on an Illumina HiSeq 3000. Two rounds of multiplex PCR were performed to amplify the TCR beta CDR3 region from genomic DNA. The first PCR round used primers specific to each TRBV and TRBJ gene, and the primer sequences were filed in Chinese patent CN105087789A. TCRdb's own reprocessing of the public reads used fastp at Q25 and MiXCR and kept productive beta chains. Every CDR3 protein is listed once, alongside the most common genes and DNA of its rows. Across this sample there are 13,000 to 15,000 distinct CDR3 sequences, with 25% to 35% seen only once. The top ten clones comprise 9.5% to 14% of the sample. The sequencing used PBMCs, collected before or after stereotactic body radiation therapy (not recorded which). The receptor source for this set is a donor over 45 with non-small cell lung cancer.

This clonotype was detected many times. This chain links TRBV9 with TRBJ1-5, with no clear D. V lost 1 base, J lost 0 bases, and 8 bases lay in between. The CDR3 sequence is 15 residues long. Germline V lookup: CDR1 SGDLS, CDR2 YYNGEE. CDR3 loop: CASSVQIYSNQPQHF. The DNA for the CDR3 is TGTGCCAGCAGCGTACAGATTTATAGCAATCAGCCCCAGCATTTT.

This chain connects TRBV20-1 to TRBJ2-3; no clear D gene. The CDR3 is 13 residues long. The germline V and J ends were trimmed by 2 bases and 4 bases, with 10 bases remaining between them. The germline CDR1 and CDR2 sequences are DFQATT and SNEGSKA (reference sequence). In nucleotides, the CDR3 is TGCAGTGCTAGACAATTATGGCCAGATACGCAGTATTTT. Translation: CSARQLWPDTQYF.

Relative to its sample, this clonotype is medium-sized. The chain uses TRBV13 and TRBJ1-1; D unresolved. The CDR3 has 15 residues. CDR1 and CDR2 (germline): PRHDT, FYEKMQ (reference sequence). Between the trimmed V and J ends, which lost 4 bases and 1 base, there was a span of 13 bases. CDR3 protein: CASSSRRVGNTEAFF. CDR3 in DNA: TGTGCCAGCAGCTCCCGGCGGGTCGGGAACACTGAAGCTTTCTTT.

The chain has TRBV28 and TRBJ1-6; D perhaps matches TRBD1 (6 bases). CDR3 length: 17 amino acids. Germline lookup yields CDR1 MDHEN and CDR2 SYDVKM. V lost 6 bases and J 6 bases, leaving 21 bases between the germline ends. CDR3 bases: TGTGCCAGCAGGGGTGGGGGCGGGTCAGGCACTAATTCACCCCTCCACTTT. It is translated as CASRGGGGSGTNSPLHF.

By frequency in the sample, this clonotype is medium-sized (0.01 to 0.1%). The chain joins TRBV5-1 to TRBJ2-3; D remains ambiguous. Germline V gene sequence: CDR1 SGHRS, CDR2 YFSETQ. This CDR3 region has 13 residues. Between the trimmed V and J ends, which lost 4 bases and 5 bases, there was a span of 11 bases. Written as DNA, the CDR3 is TGCGCCAGCAGCCCCACCGGATTAGATACGCAGTATTTT. Amino acid sequence: CASSPTGLDTQYF.

The chain carries TRBV6-1 and TRBJ1-2; a weak D match, TRBD1 (6 bases). This CDR3 spans 14 amino acids. Trimming cost V 6 bases and J 12 bases, with 23 bases left between them. Germline V CDR1 and CDR2: MNHNS, SASEGT. The chain's CDR3 is CASSRGLGYGCNTF. The CDR3 DNA is TGTGCCAGCAGCAGGGGACTGGGCTATGGATGCAACACCTTC.

This clonotype was counted at least ten times. The chain carries TRBV20-1 and TRBJ1-5; TRBD1 matches at 9 bases. V lost 1 base, J lost 0 bases, and 13 bases stayed unmatched. The CDR3 extends over 19 amino acids. Germline V gene data show CDR1 as DFQATT and CDR2 as SNEGSKA (reference sequence). This CDR3 is CSARGVPGTGLTSNQPQHF. CDR3 coding DNA: TGCAGTGCTAGAGGGGTCCCCGGGACAGGGTTAACTAGCAATCAGCCCCAGCATTTT.

Remarks on this clonotype: A read error may produce the germline difference seen at one junction end. The chain uses TRBV19 and TRBJ1-1; D is perhaps TRBD1 (6 bases). The CDR3 loop spans 14 amino acids. Per germline, CDR1 LNHDA and CDR2 SQIVND (reference sequence). CDR3 amino acids: CASSTRMGGTEALF. In DNA form, the CDR3 reads TGTGCCAGTAGTACCCGGATGGGGGGCACTGAAGCTTTATTT.

By sample share, this clonotype is medium-sized (0.01 to 0.1%). The chain recombines TRBV7-3 with TRBJ2-3; D may match TRBD1 or TRBD2 (5 bases each). The germline CDR1 and CDR2 sequences are SGHTA and FQGTGA. This CDR3 is 14 amino acids long. V was pared by 5 bases and J by 5 bases, with 14 bases between. The CDR3 coding sequence is TGTGCCAGCAGCCCTACCGGGGCCAGAGATACGCAGTATTTT. This sequence encodes CASSPTGARDTQYF.

Concerning this clonotype itself: A junction end diverges from the germline sequence, so it may reflect a read error. This chain links TRBV10-3 with TRBJ2-2; D is uncertain. The CDR3 contains 16 residues. Germline CDR1 ENHRY, CDR2 SYGVKD. Here the CDR3 DNA reads TGTACCATCAGTGACGGTACAGCCTCGAACACGGGGGAGCTGTTTTTT. It specifies CTISDGTASNTGELFF.

Many counts were recorded for this clonotype. V gene TRBV28 combines with J gene TRBJ1-1, with 11 nucleotides matching TRBD1. The J segment lost 3 bases and the V segment lost 3 bases, leaving 6 bases of the junction unmatched. The germline V gene encodes CDR1 MDHEN and CDR2 SYDVKM. The CDR3 is 16 residues long. CDR3 protein: CASSLPGQGGYTEAFF. The DNA for the CDR3 is TGTGCCAGCAGTTTGCCGGGACAGGGGGGCTACACTGAAGCTTTCTTT.

This clonotype was seen repeatedly, ten times or more. The chain recombines TRBV5-4 with TRBJ1-2; tentative D call: TRBD1 (5 bases). Trimming took off 0 bases at V and 4 bases at J, with 13 bases between the two ends. Germline V gene data show CDR1 as SGHNT and CDR2 as YYREEE (reference sequence). This CDR3 is 15 amino acids long. The CDR3 protein is CASSLVGTRGYGYTF. The CDR3 DNA is TGTGCCAGCAGCTTGGTCGGGACGCGGGGCTATGGCTACACCTTC.

By frequency in the sample, this clonotype is medium-sized (0.01 to 0.1%). The genes are TRBV6-1 and TRBJ2-7, with D uncertain. V was cut by 1 base and J by 7 bases, with 17 bases left in between. CDR3 length: 15 residues. Per germline, CDR1 MNHNS and CDR2 SASEGT. Written as DNA, the CDR3 is TGTGCCAGCAGTGAAGGGAACGCCTTCCAGAAGGAGCAGTACTTC. This codes for CASSEGNAFQKEQYF.

This clonotype has at least ten counts. This chain connects TRBV9 to TRBJ2-3, with 10 bases identical to TRBD2. V lost 4 bases, J lost 4 bases, and 6 bases stayed unmatched. Germline-derived CDR1 and CDR2 are SGDLS and YYNGEE. This CDR3 has 15 amino acids. The CDR3, as DNA: TGTGCCAGCAGCAAGGCTAGCGGGAGCCCAGATACGCAGTATTTT. Protein: CASSKASGSPDTQYF. The whole variable domain, filled in from reference TRBV9 and TRBJ2-3, reads DSGVTQTPKHLITATGQRVTLRCSPRSGDLSVYWYQQSLDQGLQFLIQYYNGEERAKGNILERFSAQQFPDLHSELNLSSLELGDSALYFCASSKASGSPDTQYFGPGTRLTVL.

This clonotype is large. The V call is TRBV6-1, the J call TRBJ1-1; weak D call: TRBD1 (6 bases). The germline V gene encodes CDR1 MNHNS and CDR2 SASEGT. The CDR3 is made up of 14 amino acids. Trimming left V 6 bases short and J 10 bases short, with 21 bases between. Here the CDR3 reads CASSLGGLFSLAFF. CDR3 nucleotide sequence: TGTGCCAGCAGCCTGGGGGGGCTTTTTTCTCTAGCTTTCTTT.

About this clonotype: This may come from a read error, since a much larger clone is one base off. The chain combines TRBV6-1 with TRBJ1-5; D is undetermined. V was shortened by 5 bases and J by 7 bases, with 18 bases between the two germline ends. The germline gives CDR1 MNHNS, CDR2 SASEGT. CDR3 size: 15 residues. The CDR3 here is CASSKAVRVSQPQHF. The DNA of the CDR3 is TGTGCCAGCAGTAAGGCGGTTAGGGTGAGCCAGCCCCAGCATTTT.

This clonotype was seen ten or more times. CDR3 sequence: CAWSGFSYEQYF. The CDR3, as DNA: TGTGCCTGGAGTGGGTTCTCCTACGAGCAGTACTTC. The chain recombines TRBV30 with TRBJ2-7, with D unclear. The CDR3 is 12 residues long. Trimming pared 1 base from V and 0 bases from J, leaving 4 bases between. CDR1 GTSNPN and CDR2 SVGIG come from the germline V gene (reference sequence). The variable domain in full, completed from reference TRBV30 and TRBJ2-7, reads SQTIHQWPATLVQPVGSPLSLECTVEGTSNPNLYWYRQAAGRGLQLLFYSVGIGQISSEVPQNLSASRPQDRQFILSSKKLLLSDSGFYLCAWSGFSYEQYFGPGTRLTVT.

This clonotype is medium-sized in the sample. The rearrangement uses TRBV20-1 and TRBJ1-1, with 7 bases that match TRBD1. In germline, CDR1 is DFQATT, CDR2 SNEGSKA (reference sequence). This CDR3 region has 14 residues. The V and J ends lost 1 base and 4 bases, in that order; junction bases with no gene match: 6. DNA of the CDR3: TGCAGTGCTAGAGGGACAGGCGATGTCACTGAAGCTTTCTTT. Translating it yields CSARGTGDVTEAFF.

To note about this clonotype: A read error may account for a junction end that differs from germline. The J gene is TRBJ2-1, the V gene TRBV5-5, with D tentatively TRBD2 (5 bases). CDR3 length equals 16 residues. Germline V lookup: CDR1 SGHKS, CDR2 YYEKEE (reference sequence). CDR3 nucleotide sequence: TGTGCCAGCAGCCCCATCCGCTGGTCACAGAGCGGTGAGCAATTCTTC. Protein sequence: CASSPIRWSQSGEQFF.

By share, this clonotype counts as medium-sized. J is TRBJ2-1 and V is TRBV6-1; D uncertain. The CDR3 sequence is 12 residues long. V lost 7 bases to trimming and J lost 4 bases, with 8 bases between them. Looked up from germline, CDR1 is MNHNS and CDR2 is SASEGT. Here the CDR3 reads CASNWYYNEQFF. CDR3 DNA sequence: TGTGCCAGCAATTGGTATTACAATGAGCAGTTCTTC.

This clonotype was recorded many times. The rearrangement uses TRBV20-1 and TRBJ2-4; 7 positions match TRBD1. The germline CDR1 and CDR2 sequences are DFQATT and SNEGSKA (reference sequence). The CDR3 extends over 18 amino acids. After removal of 6 bases from V and 5 bases from J, the junction contained 22 bases not matched to a gene. This CDR3 is CSAWFRTGETTRQNIQYF. The CDR3 coding sequence is TGCAGTGCCTGGTTTCGGACAGGCGAAACCACCCGTCAAAACATTCAGTACTTC.